The 29 T cell receptor beta chains in this list originate from one sample, sequenced in a study of blood T cells in healthy people across ages. Using a J-beta primer mix together with a sample-barcoded 5' primer, a second PCR was run for about 6 to 12 cycles. Each CDR3 protein is one row after TCRdb ran MiXCR on the 5' RACE reads. The data hold around 1,700,000 distinct CDR3 sequences, with over 25% observed a single time. Sequencing was carried out using blood. The origin of the receptors is a young woman in good health.

With respect to this clonotype: One base away lies a much larger clone, so this may be a sequencing read error. V is TRBV4-3 and J is TRBJ1-2; D ambiguous. The CDR3 length is 15 residues. Germline values: CDR1 LGHNA, CDR2 YSLEER. CDR3 in DNA: TGCGCCAGCAGCCAAGAGGCCGACACTGACTATGACTACACCTTC. It yields the protein CASSQEADTDYDYTF.

This clonotype was counted only a few times. The chain recombines TRBV29-1 with TRBJ1-2; D is unresolved. Germline CDR1 reads SQVTM; CDR2 reads ANQGSEA. Trimming stripped 6 bases from V and 3 bases from J, with 11 bases between. The CDR3 spans 12 residues. The CDR3 nucleotides are TGCAGCGTCCACAATTCAGACTATGGCTACACCTTC. Protein product: CSVHNSDYGYTF. Variable domain in full (rest from reference TRBV29-1 and TRBJ1-2): SAVISQKPSRDICQRGTSLTIQCQVDSQVTMMFWYRQQPGQSLTLIATANQGSEATYESGFVIDKFPISRPNLTFSTLTVSNMSPEDSSIYLCSVHNSDYGYTFGSGTRLTVV.

The rearrangement joins TRBV12-3 or TRBV12-4 to TRBJ2-5; 9 nucleotides agree with TRBD1. The CDR3 spans 14 residues. Germline trimming cut 8 bases from V and 3 bases from J; bases unmatched to any gene: 7. The CDR3 region has the DNA TGTGCCAGCCAAACCGGGACAGGGAAAGAGACCCAGTACTTC. Its protein is CASQTGTGKETQYF.

The chain recombines TRBV12-3 or TRBV12-4 with TRBJ2-7; D remains unclear. Trimming cost V 3 bases and J 6 bases, with 12 bases left between them. CDR3 length equals 13 residues. CDR3: CASSLLLGVEQYF. The CDR3 bases are TGTGCCAGCAGTTTGCTGTTAGGAGTCGAGCAGTACTTC.

This clonotype has a single count. A read error may be the cause here, since a much bigger clone is one base away. The chain joins TRBV6-6 to TRBJ2-5; D may correspond to TRBD1 or TRBD2 (5 bases each). Trimming stripped 2 bases from V and 2 bases from J, with 15 bases between. The CDR3 spans 16 residues. Germline V lookup: CDR1 MNHNY, CDR2 SVGAGI (reference sequence). CDR3 region: CASSYRRDDPQETQYF. CDR3 sequence (DNA): TGTGCCAGCAGTTACCGCAGGGACGACCCACAAGAGACCCAGTACTTC.

The J gene is TRBJ2-1, the V gene TRBV7-9, with D hard to call. Trimming left V 4 bases short and J 4 bases short, with 17 bases between. Germline-derived CDR1 and CDR2 are SEHNR and FQNEAQ (reference sequence). The CDR3 totals 16 residues. The CDR3 DNA follows: TGTGCCAGCAGCTCCCCCGGCGCCACACTTTACAATGAGCAGTTCTTC. It encodes CASSSPGATLYNEQFF.

The chain recombines TRBV18 with TRBJ2-1, with D hard to call. TRBJ2-7 matches the DNA end more closely, so the J call is doubtful. From germline, CDR1 is KGHSH and CDR2 LQKENI. This CDR3 comprises 13 residues. Written as DNA, the CDR3 is TGTGCCAGCTCACCCGACTTACACAATGAGCAGTACTTC. It is translated as CASSPDLHNEQYF.

The chain joins TRBV18 to TRBJ1-2; D is unresolved. The CDR3 totals 13 residues. V was clipped by 7 bases and J by 3 bases, with 12 bases between them. The V gene's germline CDR1 is KGHSH and CDR2 LQKENI. The CDR3 spells CASFEDGHYGYTF. Written as DNA, the CDR3 is TGTGCCAGCTTCGAGGACGGTCACTATGGCTACACCTTC.

The rearrangement uses TRBV20-1 and TRBJ2-7; 9 nucleotides agree with TRBD1. The J call may be wrong; the DNA end is better matched by TRBJ2-5. The CDR3 contains 14 residues. CDR1 and CDR2 from the germline V gene are DFQATT and SNEGSKA (reference sequence). The CDR3 here is CSASPPDRGETQYF. The CDR3 DNA is TGCAGTGCTAGTCCCCCGGACAGGGGTGAGACCCAGTACTTC.

This sequence joins TRBV6-1 and TRBJ2-7, with TRBD1 identical over 7 bases. CDR1 and CDR2 (germline): MNHNS, SASEGT. This CDR3 has 19 residues. Unmatched junction bases numbered 20, after V lost 6 bases and J lost 0 bases. CDR3 protein: CASRRTPGQSTRSSYEQYF. The DNA for the CDR3 is TGTGCCAGCAGGCGAACCCCGGGACAGTCCACCCGGAGCTCCTACGAGCAGTACTTC.

Comments on this clonotype: A much larger clone is a single base away; this may be a read error. This chain uses TRBV27 with TRBJ2-1; D not resolved. CDR3 length: 13 amino acids. Germline values: CDR1 MNHEY, CDR2 SMNVEV (reference sequence). In DNA, the CDR3 is TGTGCCAGCAAGCAGAGCTCCTACAATAAGCAGTTCTTC. Its protein product is CASKQSSYNKQFF.

The V and J genes are TRBV12-3 or TRBV12-4 and TRBJ1-6, with 8 positions matching TRBD1. The CDR3 loop spans 15 amino acids. Trimming cost V 5 bases and J 9 bases; bases outside gene matches: 9. The CDR3 reads CASSPNQGAGSPLHF. The CDR3 DNA reads as TGTGCCAGCAGTCCTAACCAGGGGGCCGGTTCACCCCTCCACTTT.

The chain combines TRBV4-2 with TRBJ2-5; the match to TRBD2 covers 8 bases. Germline V gene data show CDR1 as LGHNA and CDR2 as YNFKEQ. The CDR3 covers 14 residues. Germline trimming cut 4 bases from V and 5 bases from J; bases unmatched to any gene: 6. In nucleotides, the CDR3 is TGTGCCAGCAGCCCCGGGGGGGGGGAGGAGACCCAGTACTTC. Its protein is CASSPGGGEETQYF.

This clonotype was counted only a few times. V gene TRBV28 combines with J gene TRBJ2-7; D not resolved. The V end lost 9 bases, the J end lost 5 bases, and 20 bases lay between the germline ends. Germline V gene sequence: CDR1 MDHEN, CDR2 SYDVKM. The CDR3 covers 14 residues. For the CDR3, the DNA is TGTGCCAGTTGGACCACCAGGCCTTCCAACGAGCAGTACTTC. The encoded protein is CASWTTRPSNEQYF.

V usage is TRBV20-1 and J usage is TRBJ1-2; D not resolved. There are 12 residues in the CDR3. The V end lost 6 bases, the J end lost 7 bases, and 15 bases lay between the germline ends. The germline V gene has CDR1 DFQATT and CDR2 SNEGSKA (reference sequence). CDR3 loop: CSATYMAAGYTF. The CDR3 nucleotides read TGCAGTGCAACCTACATGGCCGCTGGCTACACCTTC.

This clonotype was counted a few times. The chain is built from TRBV20-1 and TRBJ2-5; TRBD2 might be the D (6 bases). The ends were cut back, 3 bases at V and 5 bases at J, with 16 bases in the middle. The CDR3 is 14 amino acids. Germline assignment: CDR1 DFQATT and CDR2 SNEGSKA (reference sequence). CDR3 DNA: TGCAGTGCTAGCCCCGGCGGGATGGCGGAGACCCAGTACTTC. It translates to CSASPGGMAETQYF.

The V gene is TRBV29-1, the J gene TRBJ2-5, with D unresolved. V was pared by 0 bases and J by 4 bases, with 15 bases between. CDR3 size: 15 residues. Germline lookup yields CDR1 SQVTM and CDR2 ANQGSEA. CDR3 in amino acids: CSVEEGLVRRETQYF. The CDR3 DNA reads as TGCAGCGTTGAAGAGGGGTTGGTTCGGCGAGAGACCCAGTACTTC.

This clonotype occurred a few times. This sequence joins TRBV29-1 and TRBJ2-3; 10 positions match TRBD2. V was clipped by 5 bases and J by 3 bases; unmatched bases: 5. From germline, CDR1 is SQVTM and CDR2 ANQGSEA. CDR3 size: 14 residues. The CDR3 reads CSVRKTSGTDTQYF. Here the CDR3 DNA reads TGCAGCGTTCGAAAGACTAGCGGGACAGATACGCAGTATTTT.

In regard to this clonotype: The germline gene is not matched at one end of the junction; a read error may be the cause. The CDR3 loop is CASRPGRVNEKRFF. The CDR3 nucleotides read TGTGCCAGCAGACCGGGACGGGTAAATGAAAAACGGTTTTTT. V gene TRBV5-5 combines with J gene TRBJ1-4; possibly TRBD1 for D (5 bases). Per the germline V gene, CDR1 is SGHKS and CDR2 is YYEKEE (reference sequence). The CDR3 sequence is 14 residues long.

This clonotype occurred many times. V gene TRBV29-1 combines with J gene TRBJ2-1; D is undetermined. There are 13 residues in the CDR3. The germline V gene has CDR1 SQVTM and CDR2 ANQGSEA. V was pared by 2 bases and J by 5 bases, with 10 bases between. The CDR3 DNA is TGCAGCGTTGAAAAGGCTCGGAACAATGAGCAGTTCTTC. This gives the protein CSVEKARNNEQFF.

The rearrangement uses TRBV5-1 and TRBJ1-1; D remains unclear. The ends were cut back, 7 bases at V and 7 bases at J, with 11 bases in the middle. CDR1 and CDR2 (germline): SGHRS, YFSETQ. The CDR3 runs 11 residues. The CDR3 sequence: CASRGELEAFF. For the CDR3, the DNA is TGCGCCAGCCGAGGCGAGCTTGAAGCTTTCTTT.

The chain combines TRBV20-1 with TRBJ2-5; D might be TRBD2 (7 bases). The V and J ends lost 0 bases and 2 bases respectively, with 16 bases between them. The CDR3 contains 16 residues. Germline V gives CDR1 DFQATT, CDR2 SNEGSKA (reference sequence). Written as DNA, the CDR3 is TGCAGTGCTAGAGATGGGGGGGGCTGGGGTCAAGAGACCCAGTACTTC. This gives the protein CSARDGGGWGQETQYF.

This clonotype was seen at least ten times. The genes are TRBV6-6 and TRBJ2-1; 12 bases match TRBD1. Trimming took 2 bases from V and 8 from J; bases not matched to a gene: 1. The germline V gene encodes CDR1 MNHNY and CDR2 SVGAGI (reference sequence). The CDR3 totals 14 residues. The CDR3 protein is CASSYGTGGYEQFF. CDR3 DNA: TGTGCCAGCAGTTACGGGACAGGGGGCTATGAGCAGTTCTTC.

In this sample, this clonotype turned up many times. The chain carries TRBV6-5 and TRBJ2-1; D is perhaps TRBD2 (5 bases). There are 14 residues in the CDR3. Trimming removed 6 bases from V and 5 bases from J, with 14 bases in between. CDR1 and CDR2 (germline): MNHEY, SVGAGI. The CDR3 nucleotides read TGTGCCAGCAGGCGACTACCGAATAACAATGAGCAGTTCTTC. Its translation is CASRRLPNNNEQFF.

The V call is TRBV14, the J call TRBJ1-1; perhaps TRBD1 as D (5 bases). Germline-derived CDR1 and CDR2 are SGHDN and FVKESK. This CDR3 region has 13 residues. V was trimmed by 4 bases and J by 3 bases, leaving 9 bases between them. This CDR3 is CASSRGLYTEAFF. DNA of the CDR3: TGTGCCAGCAGCCGGGGCCTCTACACTGAAGCTTTCTTT. The whole variable domain, filled in from reference TRBV14 and TRBJ1-1, reads EAGVTQFPSHSVIEKGQTVTLRCDPISGHDNLYWYRRVMGKEIKFLLHFVKESKQDESGMPNNRFLAERTGGTYSTLKVQPAELEDSGVYFCASSRGLYTEAFFGQGTRLTVV.

The genes are TRBV2 and TRBJ2-4, with D unresolved. V was cut by 7 bases and J by 0 bases, with 13 bases left in between. The CDR3 consists of 15 residues. Germline V gene lookup returns CDR1 SNHLY and CDR2 FYNNEI. CDR3 sequence: CASNPQRIAKNIQYF. The CDR3 bases are TGTGCCAGCAACCCCCAACGGATAGCCAAAAACATTCAGTACTTC.

The chain links TRBV5-1 to TRBJ2-7; perhaps D is TRBD1 or TRBD2 (5 bases each). The germline V gene encodes CDR1 SGHRS and CDR2 YFSETQ. V was cut by 2 bases and J by 2 bases, with 17 bases left in between. This CDR3 contains 16 residues. CDR3 sequence (DNA): TGCGCCAGCAGCTTAAGCGAGGGGATCAGGACCTACGAGCAGTACTTC. Amino acids: CASSLSEGIRTYEQYF.

The rearrangement joins TRBV20-1 to TRBJ2-7; tentative D call: TRBD1 (6 bases). The length of the CDR3 is 15 residues. Trimming took 4 bases from V and 7 from J, leaving 23 bases between them. The germline CDR1 and CDR2 sequences are DFQATT and SNEGSKA (reference sequence). CDR3 in amino acids: CSATNRASSYNEQYF. The DNA of the CDR3 is TGCAGTGCTACGAACAGGGCTAGCTCCTACAATGAGCAGTACTTC.

This clonotype was observed at least ten times. This rearrangement joins TRBV12-3 or TRBV12-4 to TRBJ2-7, with a weak D call TRBD2 (5 bases). V gave up 3 bases and J gave up 6 bases, with 21 bases separating them. This CDR3 has 16 residues. CDR3 coding DNA: TGTGCCAGCAGTTTGTCCACGCGAGGGCCAAGGTGCGAGCAGTACTTC. Protein sequence: CASSLSTRGPRCEQYF.